Listed below are T cell receptor beta chains from one sample, sequenced in a study of blood T cell repertoires in COVID-19. Profiling relied on immunoSEQ multiplex PCR, and the TCRdb table lists in-frame clones only, not all of them. Among approximately 470,000 clones listed, roughly 90% were seen once. Specimen: PBMCs or T cells enriched from blood (not recorded which). Receptors originate from a woman aged 18-35 years who had recovered from COVID-19. CDR3s include the opening cysteine and the closing phenylalanine or tryptophan. A D gene is named only where the DNA matches it firmly. Clone size appears in some rows only: once, few, many, or a class for an expanded clone.

CDR3aa	CDR3nt	j_gene	d_gene	abundance	v_gene
CASSTQGDATEAFF	TGTGCCAGCTCAACCCAGGGGGACGCGACTGAAGCTTTCTTT	TRBJ1-1	TRBD1	.	TRBV7-2
CASSLLVEDEQYF	TGCGCCAGCAGCTTGTTAGTGGAGGACGAGCAGTACTTC	TRBJ2-7	.	.	TRBV5-1
CASSIKYSNNEQFF	TGTGCCAGCAGTATCAAATACAGCAACAATGAGCAGTTCTTC	TRBJ2-1	.	.	TRBV2
CASSAEQGAELFF	TGTGCCAGCAGCGCCGAACAGGGGGCTGAGCTGTTTTTT	TRBJ2-2	TRBD1	.	TRBV9
CASSSQGNTEAFF	TGTGCCAGCAGTTCACAGGGAAACACTGAAGCTTTCTTT	TRBJ1-1	.	.	TRBV6-5
CAWSQGGTEAFF	TGTGCCTGGAGTCAGGGCGGAACTGAAGCTTTCTTT	TRBJ1-1	.	.	TRBV30
CATSDPGTGLNYGYTF	TGTGCCACCAGTGATCCCGGGACAGGGTTAAACTATGGCTACACCTTC	TRBJ1-2	TRBD1	.	TRBV24-1
CASSQDPPGGGAYEQYF	TGTGCCAGCAGCCAAGATCCTCCCGGCGGGGGGGCCTACGAGCAGTACTTC	TRBJ2-7	TRBD2	.	TRBV4-2
CASGTANTEAFF	TGTGCTAGTGGAACAGCTAACACTGAAGCTTTCTTT	TRBJ1-1	.	.	TRBV12-5
CASSPSSAGELFF	TGTGCCAGCTCTCCGTCGTCGGCCGGGGAGCTGTTTTTT	TRBJ2-2	.	.	TRBV18
CAWRIGQGWGYTF	TGTGCCTGGAGAATCGGACAGGGGTGGGGCTACACCTTC	TRBJ1-2	TRBD1	.	TRBV30
CASSLGYNTEAFF	TGTGCCAGCTCACTCGGTTACAACACTGAAGCTTTCTTT	TRBJ1-1	.	few	TRBV18
CASSLVRLGLKETQYF	TGTGCCAGCAGCTTAGTTCGGCTAGGACTTAAAGAGACCCAGTACTTC	TRBJ2-5	.	.	TRBV7-2
CASSQDQQGGGIANEKLFF	TGTGCCAGCAGCCAAGATCAACAGGGAGGGGGTATAGCTAATGAAAAACTGTTTTTT	TRBJ1-4	.	once	TRBV4-2
CASSWGVGAETQYF	TGTGCCAGCAGCTGGGGGGTGGGAGCGGAGACCCAGTACTTC	TRBJ2-5	.	.	TRBV27
CASSPGTGAPGSYNEQFF	TGTGCCAGCTCACCCGGGACAGGGGCCCCTGGCTCCTACAATGAGCAGTTCTTC	TRBJ2-1	TRBD1	.	TRBV18
CASSLEGQGISYEQYF	TGTGCCAGCAGCTTAGAAGGACAGGGAATCTCCTACGAGCAGTACTTC	TRBJ2-7	TRBD1	.	TRBV11-1
CASSLDRGRGTEAFF	TGCGCCAGCAGCTTGGACAGGGGGCGAGGGACTGAAGCTTTCTTT	TRBJ1-1	TRBD1	.	TRBV5-1
CASSLQKNYGYTF	TGTGCCAGCAGCTTGCAGAAGAACTATGGCTACACCTTC	TRBJ1-2	.	.	TRBV5-4
CASSQDRSEGYTF	TGTGCCAGCAGTCAGGACAGGTCAGAAGGCTACACCTTC	TRBJ1-2	TRBD1	.	TRBV12-3/TRBV12-4
CASSQLAETQYF	TGTGCCAGCAGCCAACTCGCGGAGACCCAGTACTTC	TRBJ2-5	.	.	TRBV3-1/TRBV3-2
CASSLGENTEAFF	TGTGCCAGCTCCCTAGGGGAGAACACTGAAGCTTTCTTT	TRBJ1-1	.	.	TRBV18
CASSQNGYNEQFF	TGTGCCAGCAGTCAAAACGGGTACAATGAGCAGTTCTTC	TRBJ2-1	.	.	TRBV12-3/TRBV12-4
CAWSAQTYNYGYTF	TGTGCCTGGAGTGCCCAGACTTATAACTATGGCTACACCTTC	TRBJ1-2	.	.	TRBV30
CASSTGLAGGPAYNEQFF	TGTGCCAGCAGTACGGGACTAGCGGGGGGGCCGGCCTACAATGAGCAGTTCTTC	TRBJ2-1	TRBD2	.	TRBV27
CSASRDRGSPLHF	TGCAGTGCTAGTCGGGACAGGGGTTCACCCCTCCACTTT	TRBJ1-6	TRBD1	.	TRBV20-1
CASSLGTVSYEQYF	TGTGCCAGCAGCTTGGGGACAGTTAGTTACGAGCAGTACTTC	TRBJ2-7	.	.	TRBV5-6
CASSEDPQETQYF	TGTGCTAGCAGCGAGGATCCCCAAGAGACCCAGTACTTC	TRBJ2-5	.	.	TRBV7-7
CASSLTSGSYEQYF	TGTGCCAGCAGCTTAACTAGCGGCTCCTACGAGCAGTACTTC	TRBJ2-7	TRBD2	.	TRBV13
CASSPRGGEF	TGTGCCAGCTCCCCCCGGGGGGGGGAATTC	TRBJ1-2	.	.	TRBV11-2
CAWKSGTPNTEAFF	TGTGCCTGGAAATCCGGGACACCGAACACTGAAGCTTTCTTT	TRBJ1-1	.	once	TRBV30
CASSFLAGYSGANVLTF	TGCGCCAGCAGCTTCTTGGCGGGCTACTCTGGGGCCAACGTCCTGACTTTC	TRBJ2-6	.	.	TRBV5-1
CSATNDEQYF	TGCAGTGCTACTAACGACGAGCAGTACTTC	TRBJ2-7	.	.	TRBV20-1
CASSRAPAIAGISPSYNEQFF	TGCGCCAGCAGTCGCGCCCCCGCTATAGCGGGGATTTCCCCCTCCTACAATGAGCAGTTCTTC	TRBJ2-1	TRBD2	.	TRBV4-1
CASTRRTGGGETQYF	TGTGCCAGCACGAGAAGGACAGGAGGTGGGGAGACCCAGTACTTC	TRBJ2-5	TRBD1	.	TRBV5-6
CASGLSGANTGELFF	TGTGCTAGTGGTTTATCGGGTGCGAACACCGGGGAGCTGTTTTTT	TRBJ2-2	.	.	TRBV12-5
CASSQRGLSKNIQYF	TGCGCCAGCAGCCAAAGAGGACTCTCCAAAAACATTCAGTACTTC	TRBJ2-4	.	.	TRBV4-1
CASSLTPGQDSYEQYF	TGCGCCAGCAGTCTTACCCCGGGACAGGATTCCTACGAGCAGTACTTC	TRBJ2-7	TRBD1	once	TRBV4-1
CASSQGRLVRETQYF	TGTGCCAGCAGCCAAGGGAGACTAGTAAGAGAGACCCAGTACTTC	TRBJ2-5	.	.	TRBV3-1/TRBV3-2
CASSEAWGGGQETQYF	TGTGCCAGCAGTGAAGCTTGGGGGGGAGGCCAAGAGACCCAGTACTTC	TRBJ2-5	TRBD2	.	TRBV2
CASSLFTEGYGYTF	TGCGCCAGCAGCCTTTTTACTGAGGGCTATGGCTACACCTTC	TRBJ1-2	.	.	TRBV5-1
CASSPLEDSPLHF	TGTGCCAGCAGTCCCCTAGAGGATTCACCCCTCCACTTT	TRBJ1-6	.	.	TRBV6-5
CASSWDRGQGYTF	TGTGCCAGCAGCTGGGACAGGGGGCAAGGCTACACCTTC	TRBJ1-2	TRBD1	once	TRBV5-4
CASSPSGENIQYF	TGTGCCAGCTCACCGTCCGGGGAAAACATTCAGTACTTC	TRBJ2-4	.	.	TRBV18
CAISESGFFEGNQPQHF	TGTGCCATCAGTGAGTCTGGATTTTTTGAGGGCAATCAGCCCCAGCATTTT	TRBJ1-5	.	.	TRBV10-3
CASSPLDSEVRGDYNEQFF	TGTGCCAGCAGTCCCTTGGACAGTGAGGTACGAGGTGACTACAATGAGCAGTTCTTC	TRBJ2-1	.	.	TRBV28
CASSRVNGELFF	TGTGCCAGTAGTCGGGTTAACGGGGAGCTGTTTTTT	TRBJ2-2	.	.	TRBV19
CASSVRRVFFTDTQYF	TGTGCCAGCAGTGTGCGCCGAGTATTCTTCACAGATACGCAGTATTTT	TRBJ2-3	.	.	TRBV2
CASSPPGRGAQYF	TGTGCCAGCAGCCCCCCGGGCCGGGGGGCGCAGTATTTT	TRBJ2-3	TRBD2	once	TRBV3-1/TRBV3-2
CASSQSGLAGFNEQFF	TGTGCCAGCAGCCAATCGGGACTAGCGGGCTTTAATGAGCAGTTCTTC	TRBJ2-1	TRBD2	.	TRBV3-1/TRBV3-2
CAWKGVANEQFF	TGTGCCTGGAAAGGGGTGGCTAATGAGCAGTTCTTC	TRBJ2-1	.	.	TRBV30
CASGRQMNTEAFF	TGCGCCAGCGGCCGACAGATGAACACTGAAGCTTTCTTT	TRBJ1-1	.	.	TRBV5-1
CASSPRDRGNEKLFF	TGTGCCAGCAGCCCTCGCGACAGGGGTAATGAAAAACTGTTTTTT	TRBJ1-4	TRBD1	.	TRBV3-1/TRBV3-2
CASSLMRQGAYEQYF	TGTGCCAGCAGCTTGATGAGACAGGGGGCCTACGAGCAGTACTTC	TRBJ2-7	TRBD1	.	TRBV5-8
CASSQDGVGYNEQFF	TGCGCCAGCAGCCAAGATGGTGTCGGTTACAATGAGCAGTTCTTC	TRBJ2-1	.	.	TRBV4-1
CASSPQGLDTEAFF	TGCGCCAGCAGCCCCCAGGGGCTGGACACTGAAGCTTTCTTT	TRBJ1-1	.	.	TRBV5-1
CASSYKGEDTDTQYF	TGTGCCAGCAGTTACAAGGGAGAGGACACAGATACGCAGTATTTT	TRBJ2-3	.	.	TRBV6-5
CASSFYLSGGEQFF	TGCGCCAGCAGCTTCTACCTTTCCGGCGGTGAGCAGTTCTTC	TRBJ2-1	.	.	TRBV5-1